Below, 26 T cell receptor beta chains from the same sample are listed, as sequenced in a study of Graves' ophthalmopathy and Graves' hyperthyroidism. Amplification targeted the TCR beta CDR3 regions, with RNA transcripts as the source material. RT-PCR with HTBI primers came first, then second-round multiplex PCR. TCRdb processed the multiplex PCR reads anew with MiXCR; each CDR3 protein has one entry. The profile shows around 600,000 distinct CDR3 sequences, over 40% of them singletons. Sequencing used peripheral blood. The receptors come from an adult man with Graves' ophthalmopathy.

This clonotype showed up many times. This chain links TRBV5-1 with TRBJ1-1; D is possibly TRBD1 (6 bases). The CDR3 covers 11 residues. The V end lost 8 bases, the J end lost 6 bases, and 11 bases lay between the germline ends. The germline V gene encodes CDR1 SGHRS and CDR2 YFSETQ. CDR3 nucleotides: TGCGCCAGTATACAGGGTCCTGAAGCTTTCTTT. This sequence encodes CASIQGPEAFF.

This CDR3 reads CASSESDTIYF. The CDR3 bases are TGTGCCAGCAGTGAGTCGGACACCATATATTTT. This rearrangement joins TRBV7-9 to TRBJ1-3; no clear D gene. Germline loops: CDR1 SEHNR, CDR2 FQNEAQ (reference sequence). The V end was cut by 6 bases, the J end by 8 bases, with 8 bases between. This CDR3 has 11 residues.

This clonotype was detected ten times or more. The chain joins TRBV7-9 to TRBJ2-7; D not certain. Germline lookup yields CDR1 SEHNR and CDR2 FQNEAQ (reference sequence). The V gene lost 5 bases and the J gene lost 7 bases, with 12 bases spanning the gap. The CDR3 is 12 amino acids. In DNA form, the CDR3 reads TGTGCCAGCAGCCTACAGATCGAGGAGCAGTACTTC. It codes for CASSLQIEEQYF.

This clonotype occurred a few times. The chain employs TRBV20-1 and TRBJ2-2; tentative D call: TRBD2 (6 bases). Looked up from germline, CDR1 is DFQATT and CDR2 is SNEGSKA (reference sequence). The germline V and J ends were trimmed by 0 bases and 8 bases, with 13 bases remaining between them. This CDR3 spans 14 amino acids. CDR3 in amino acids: CSAREEGVGGELFF. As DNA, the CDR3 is TGCAGTGCTAGAGAGGAGGGTGTAGGGGGGGAGCTGTTTTTT.

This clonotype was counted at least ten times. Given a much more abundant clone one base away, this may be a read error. CDR3 bases: TGTGCCAGCAGTGAAATGAGGGGGCTGAGAACTGAAGCTTTCTTT. Amino acids: CASSEMRGLRTEAFF. The chain combines TRBV25-1 with TRBJ1-1, with 7 nucleotides matching TRBD1. V was clipped by 2 bases and J by 5 bases; unmatched bases: 8. Germline values: CDR1 MGHDK, CDR2 SYGVNS. The CDR3 contains 15 residues.

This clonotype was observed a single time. Written as DNA, the CDR3 is TGTGCCAGCAGCTTGCGGTACCGGGACAGGGGGCACGAGCAGTACTTC. It encodes CASSLRYRDRGHEQYF. The chain carries TRBV5-4 and TRBJ2-7, with 12 bases matching TRBD1. Germline lookup yields CDR1 SGHNT and CDR2 YYREEE (reference sequence). Losses at the gene ends were 1 base for V and 5 bases for J; bases not matched to a gene: 7. CDR3 length: 16 amino acids.

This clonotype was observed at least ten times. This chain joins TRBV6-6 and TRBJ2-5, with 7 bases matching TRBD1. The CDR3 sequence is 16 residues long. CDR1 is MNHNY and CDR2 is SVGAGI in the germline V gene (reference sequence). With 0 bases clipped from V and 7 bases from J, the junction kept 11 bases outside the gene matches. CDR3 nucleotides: TGTGCCAGCAGTTACTCTCCCCAGGGGGTCCTAGGGACCCAGTACTTC. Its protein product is CASSYSPQGVLGTQYF.

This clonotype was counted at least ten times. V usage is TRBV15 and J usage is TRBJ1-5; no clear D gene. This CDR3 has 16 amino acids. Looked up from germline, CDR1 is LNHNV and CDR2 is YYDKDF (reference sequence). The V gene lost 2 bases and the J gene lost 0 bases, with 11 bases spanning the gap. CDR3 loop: CATSRPPLNSNQPQHF. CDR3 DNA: TGTGCCACCAGCAGACCTCCACTTAATAGCAATCAGCCCCAGCATTTT.

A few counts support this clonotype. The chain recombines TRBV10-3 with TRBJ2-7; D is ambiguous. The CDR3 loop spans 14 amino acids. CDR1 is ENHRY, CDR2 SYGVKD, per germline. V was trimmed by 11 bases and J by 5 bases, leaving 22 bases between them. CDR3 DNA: TGTGCCTGCGTTACGGCTGGCCAGCTCCACGAGCAGTACTTC. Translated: CACVTAGQLHEQYF.

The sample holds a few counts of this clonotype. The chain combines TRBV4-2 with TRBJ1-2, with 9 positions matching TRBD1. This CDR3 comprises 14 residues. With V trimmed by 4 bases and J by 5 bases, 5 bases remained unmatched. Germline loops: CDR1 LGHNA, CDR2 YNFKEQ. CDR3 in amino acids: CASSLDRGWYGYTF. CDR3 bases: TGTGCCAGCAGCCTCGACAGGGGGTGGTATGGCTACACCTTC.

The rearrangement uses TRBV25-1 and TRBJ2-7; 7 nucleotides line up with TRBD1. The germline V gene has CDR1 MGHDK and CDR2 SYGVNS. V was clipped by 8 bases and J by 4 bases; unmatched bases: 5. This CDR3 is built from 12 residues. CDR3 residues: CASGKQGYEQYF. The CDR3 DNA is TGTGCCAGCGGGAAACAGGGGTACGAGCAGTACTTC.

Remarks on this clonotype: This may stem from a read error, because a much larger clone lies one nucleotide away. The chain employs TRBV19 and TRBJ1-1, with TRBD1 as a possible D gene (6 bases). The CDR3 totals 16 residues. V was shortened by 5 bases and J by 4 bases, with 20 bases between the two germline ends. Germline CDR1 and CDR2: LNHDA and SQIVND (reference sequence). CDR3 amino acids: CASSWASGDAVTEAFF. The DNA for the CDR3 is TGTGCCAGTAGTTGGGCCTCAGGGGATGCGGTCACTGAAGCTTTCTTT.

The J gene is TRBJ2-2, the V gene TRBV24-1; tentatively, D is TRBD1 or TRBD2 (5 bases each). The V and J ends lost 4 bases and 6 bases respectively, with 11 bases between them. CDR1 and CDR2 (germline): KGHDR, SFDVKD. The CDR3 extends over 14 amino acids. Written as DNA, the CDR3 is TGTGCCACCAGTGACAGCCGGGACGCCGGGGAGCTGTTTTTT. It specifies CATSDSRDAGELFF.

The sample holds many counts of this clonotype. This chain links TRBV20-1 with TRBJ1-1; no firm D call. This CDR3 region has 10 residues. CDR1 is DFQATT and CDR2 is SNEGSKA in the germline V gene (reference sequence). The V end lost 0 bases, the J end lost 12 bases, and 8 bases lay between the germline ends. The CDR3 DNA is TGCAGTGCTAGAGATGTCATGCCTTTCTTT. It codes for CSARDVMPFF.

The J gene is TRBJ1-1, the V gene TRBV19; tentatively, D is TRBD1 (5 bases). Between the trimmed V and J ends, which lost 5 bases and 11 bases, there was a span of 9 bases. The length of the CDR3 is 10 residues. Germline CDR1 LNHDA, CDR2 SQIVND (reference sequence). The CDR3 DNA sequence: TGTGCCAGTAGTCGAGGGGAGGCTTTCTTT. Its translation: CASSRGEAFF. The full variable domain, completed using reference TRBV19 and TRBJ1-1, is DGGITQSPKYLFRKEGQNVTLSCEQNLNHDAMYWYRQDPGQGLRLIYYSQIVNDFQKGDIAEGYSVSREKKESFPLTVTSAQKNPTAFYLCASSRGEAFFGQGTRLTVV.

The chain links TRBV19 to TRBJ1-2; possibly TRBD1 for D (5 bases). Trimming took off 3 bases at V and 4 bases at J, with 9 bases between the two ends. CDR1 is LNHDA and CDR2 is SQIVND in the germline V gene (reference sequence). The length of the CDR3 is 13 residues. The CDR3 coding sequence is TGTGCCAGTAGTATCGGGACGGGCTATGGCTACACCTTC. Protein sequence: CASSIGTGYGYTF.

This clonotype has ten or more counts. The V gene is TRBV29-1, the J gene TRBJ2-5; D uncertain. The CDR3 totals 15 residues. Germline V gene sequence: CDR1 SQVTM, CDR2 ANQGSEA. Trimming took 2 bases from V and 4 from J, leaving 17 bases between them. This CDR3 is CSVEHLGTSPETQYF. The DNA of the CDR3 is TGCAGCGTTGAACATCTGGGAACTTCCCCAGAGACCCAGTACTTC.

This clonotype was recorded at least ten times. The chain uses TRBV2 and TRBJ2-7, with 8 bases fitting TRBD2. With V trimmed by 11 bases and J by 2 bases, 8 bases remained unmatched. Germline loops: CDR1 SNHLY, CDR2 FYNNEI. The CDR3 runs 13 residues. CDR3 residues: CAGRAGAAYEQYF. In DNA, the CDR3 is TGTGCCGGTAGAGCGGGAGCGGCCTACGAGCAGTACTTC.

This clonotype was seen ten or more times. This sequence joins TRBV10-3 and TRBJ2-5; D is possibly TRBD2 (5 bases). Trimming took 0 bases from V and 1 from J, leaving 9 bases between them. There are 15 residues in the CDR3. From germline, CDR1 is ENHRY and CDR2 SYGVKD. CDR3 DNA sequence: TGTGCCATCAGTGAGTCGTTGGGAGTCCAAGAGACCCAGTACTTC. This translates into CAISESLGVQETQYF.

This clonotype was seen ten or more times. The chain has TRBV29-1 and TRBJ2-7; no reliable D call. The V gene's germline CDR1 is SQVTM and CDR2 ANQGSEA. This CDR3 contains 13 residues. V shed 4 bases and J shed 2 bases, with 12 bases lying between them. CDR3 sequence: CSVVWAEPYEQYF. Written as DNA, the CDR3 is TGCAGCGTTGTATGGGCCGAACCCTACGAGCAGTACTTC.

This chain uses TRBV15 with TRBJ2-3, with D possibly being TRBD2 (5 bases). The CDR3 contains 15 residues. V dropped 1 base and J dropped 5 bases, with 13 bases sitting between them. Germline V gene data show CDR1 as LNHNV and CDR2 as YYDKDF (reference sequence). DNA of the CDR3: TGTGCCACCAGCAGAGTCCGGGATGTAGGAGATACGCAGTATTTT. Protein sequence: CATSRVRDVGDTQYF. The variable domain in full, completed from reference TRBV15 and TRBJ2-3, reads DAMVIQNPRYQVTQFGKPVTLSCSQTLNHNVMYWYQQKSSQAPKLLFHYYDKDFNNEADTPDNFQSRRPNTSFCFLDIRSPGLGDTAMYLCATSRVRDVGDTQYFGPGTRLTVL.

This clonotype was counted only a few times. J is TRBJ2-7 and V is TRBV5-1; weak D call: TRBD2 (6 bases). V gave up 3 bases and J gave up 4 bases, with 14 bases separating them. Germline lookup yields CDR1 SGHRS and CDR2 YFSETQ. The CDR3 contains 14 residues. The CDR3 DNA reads TGCGCCAGCAGCTGGGGGACTGACAATTACGAGCAGTACTTC. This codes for CASSWGTDNYEQYF.

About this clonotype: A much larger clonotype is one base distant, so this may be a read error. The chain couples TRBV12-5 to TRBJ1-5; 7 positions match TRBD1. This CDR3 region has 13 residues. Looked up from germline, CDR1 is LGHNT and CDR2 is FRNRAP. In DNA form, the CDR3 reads TGTGCCACGCGACAGGGTTTTGGTCAGCCCCAGCATTTT. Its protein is CATRQGFGQPQHF.

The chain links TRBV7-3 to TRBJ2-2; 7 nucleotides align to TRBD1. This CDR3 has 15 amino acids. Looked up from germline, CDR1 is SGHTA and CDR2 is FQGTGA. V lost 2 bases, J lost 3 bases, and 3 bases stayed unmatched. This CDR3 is CASSLWDRHTGELFF. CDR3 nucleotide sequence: TGTGCCAGCAGCTTATGGGACAGACACACCGGGGAGCTGTTTTTT. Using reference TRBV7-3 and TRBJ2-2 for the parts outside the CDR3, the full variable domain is GAGVSQTPSNKVTEKGKYVELRCDPISGHTALYWYRQSLGQGPEFLIYFQGTGAADDSGLPNDRFFAVRPEGSVSTLKIQRTERGDSAVYLCASSLWDRHTGELFFGEGSRLTVL.

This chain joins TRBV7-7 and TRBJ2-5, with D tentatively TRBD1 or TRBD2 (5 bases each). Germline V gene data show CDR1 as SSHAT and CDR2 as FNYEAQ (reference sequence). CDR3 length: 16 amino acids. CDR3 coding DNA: TGTGCTAGCCGTCCGGGGCCGGGAACGGTGGGAGAGACCCAGTACTTC. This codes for CASRPGPGTVGETQYF.

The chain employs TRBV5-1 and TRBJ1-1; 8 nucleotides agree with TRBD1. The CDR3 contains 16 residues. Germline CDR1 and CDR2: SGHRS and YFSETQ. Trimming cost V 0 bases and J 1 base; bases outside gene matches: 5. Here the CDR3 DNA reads TGCGCCAGCAGCTTGGCCGGGACAGGCGGGAACACTGAAGCTTTCTTT. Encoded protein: CASSLAGTGGNTEAFF.